Each of the 9 T cell receptor beta chains below was sequenced from the same sample in a study of blood T cell repertoires in COVID-19. Assay used: immunoSEQ multiplex PCR; TCRdb lists only in-frame clones, some missing. This table holds about 74,000 clones, under 95% found once. The sample was peripheral blood. Receptors were obtained from a human donor in a cohort sampled during active COVID-19.

V usage is TRBV2 and J usage is TRBJ2-5, with 8 bases lining up with TRBD1. V gave up 4 bases and J gave up 4 bases; unmatched junction bases: 5. The germline V gene encodes CDR1 SNHLY and CDR2 FYNNEI. The CDR3 runs to 14 residues. CDR3 loop: CASSAQGVVETQYF. In DNA, the CDR3 is TGTGCCAGCAGTGCACAGGGGGTGGTAGAGACCCAGTACTTC.

V gene TRBV21-1 combines with J gene TRBJ2-6; TRBD2 is the table's D call and was not checked against the DNA. TRBV21-1 corresponds to a pseudogene. This CDR3 region has 19 residues. The CDR3 region has the DNA TGTGCCAGCAGGTACGAAAGGCGTCGGGGAAGCTCTGGGGCCAACGTCCTGACTTTC. Translating it yields CASRYERRRGSSGANVLTF.

J is TRBJ2-5 and V is TRBV7-3; 7 bases fit TRBD2. Germline lookup yields CDR1 SGHTA and CDR2 FQGTGA. J lost 2 bases, V lost 0 bases, and 0 bases had no gene match. The CDR3 length is 14 residues. The CDR3 nucleotides are TGTGCCAGCAGCTTAACGGGACTACAAGAGACCCAGTACTTC. Amino acid sequence: CASSLTGLQETQYF.

This clone came up a few times. The chain links TRBV30 to TRBJ1-2, with unresolved D. The CDR3 consists of 15 residues. V lost 2 bases, J lost 4 bases, and 17 bases lay in between. Germline V CDR1 and CDR2: GTSNPN, SVGIG (reference sequence). CDR3 residues: CAWSRRVRDSYGYTF. In DNA form, the CDR3 reads TGTGCCTGGAGTCGTCGGGTGAGGGATAGCTATGGCTACACCTTC.

DNA for the CDR3: TGTGCCAGCAGCTTAGCTGCGGGTCCGGCGAACACCGGGGAGCTGTTTTTT. Amino acids: CASSLAAGPANTGELFF. V is TRBV7-2 and J is TRBJ2-2; TRBD2 might be the D (5 bases). The V gene lost 0 bases and the J gene lost 0 bases, with 11 bases spanning the gap. Germline V gene lookup returns CDR1 SGHTA and CDR2 FQGNSA. The CDR3 runs to 17 residues. The full variable domain, in which reference TRBV7-2 and TRBJ2-2 provide the parts outside the CDR3, is GAGVSQSPSNKVTEKGKDVELRCDPISGHTALYWYRQSLGQGLEFLIYFQGNSAPDKSGLPSDRFSAERTGGSVSTLTIQRTQQEDSAVYLCASSLAAGPANTGELFFGEGSRLTVL.

This clone showed up just a few times. V is TRBV9 and J is TRBJ2-3; D not certain. The CDR3 totals 14 residues. From germline, CDR1 is SGDLS and CDR2 YYNGEE. The V gene lost 3 bases and the J gene lost 0 bases, with 8 bases spanning the gap. The CDR3 loop reads CASSGYPSTDTQYF. As DNA, the CDR3 is TGTGCCAGCAGCGGCTACCCTAGCACAGATACGCAGTATTTT.

The V gene is TRBV3-1 (or the pseudogene TRBV3-2), the J gene TRBJ1-6; the D gene is possibly TRBD1 (5 bases). CDR1 LGHDT and CDR2 YNNKEL come from the germline V gene (reference sequence). V was cut by 1 base and J by 8 bases, with 6 bases left in between. The CDR3 length is 13 residues. CDR3 region: CASSQATDSPLHF. For the CDR3, the DNA is TGTGCCAGCAGCCAAGCGACAGATTCACCCCTCCACTTT.

The chain couples TRBV7-2 to TRBJ2-3; 8 nucleotides agree with TRBD2. This CDR3 comprises 13 residues. Germline assignment: CDR1 SGHTA and CDR2 FQGNSA. The ends lost 2 bases at V and 7 bases at J; junction bases unmatched: 2. The CDR3: CASSLSSGNTQYF. The DNA for the CDR3 is TGTGCCAGCAGCTTAAGTAGCGGGAATACGCAGTATTTT. Combining the CDR3 with reference TRBV7-2 and TRBJ2-3 gives the whole variable domain GAGVSQSPSNKVTEKGKDVELRCDPISGHTALYWYRQSLGQGLEFLIYFQGNSAPDKSGLPSDRFSAERTGGSVSTLTIQRTQQEDSAVYLCASSLSSGNTQYFGPGTRLTVL.

The chain carries TRBV5-4 and TRBJ1-3, with unresolved D. The CDR3 sequence is 14 residues long. Trimming took off 4 bases at V and 3 bases at J, with 11 bases between the two ends. Germline V gene data show CDR1 as SGHNT and CDR2 as YYREEE (reference sequence). CDR3 sequence: CASSQDGYGNTIYF. In DNA, the CDR3 is TGTGCCAGCAGCCAAGACGGGTATGGAAACACCATATATTTT.